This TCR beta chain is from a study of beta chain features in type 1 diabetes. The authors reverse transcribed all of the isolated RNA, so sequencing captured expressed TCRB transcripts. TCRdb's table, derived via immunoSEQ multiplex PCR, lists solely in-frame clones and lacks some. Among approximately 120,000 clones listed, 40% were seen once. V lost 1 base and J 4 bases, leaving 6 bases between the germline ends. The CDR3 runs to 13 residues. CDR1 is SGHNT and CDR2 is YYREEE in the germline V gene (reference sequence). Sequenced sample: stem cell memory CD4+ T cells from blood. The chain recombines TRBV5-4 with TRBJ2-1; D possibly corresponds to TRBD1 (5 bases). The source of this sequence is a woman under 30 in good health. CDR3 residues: CASSLTGYNEQFF. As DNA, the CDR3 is TGTGCCAGCAGCTTGACAGGATACAATGAGCAGTTCTTC.